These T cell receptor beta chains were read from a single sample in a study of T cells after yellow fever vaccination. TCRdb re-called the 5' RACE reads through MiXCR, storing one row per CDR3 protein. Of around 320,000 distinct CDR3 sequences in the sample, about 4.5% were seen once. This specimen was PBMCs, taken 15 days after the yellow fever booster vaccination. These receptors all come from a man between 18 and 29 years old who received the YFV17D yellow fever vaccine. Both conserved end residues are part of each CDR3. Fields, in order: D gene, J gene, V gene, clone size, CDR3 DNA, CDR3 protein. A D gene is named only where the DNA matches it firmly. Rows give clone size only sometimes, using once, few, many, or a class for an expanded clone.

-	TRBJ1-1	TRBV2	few	TGTGCCACCTCGACAGACACGAACACTGAAGCTTTCTTT	CATSTDTNTEAFF
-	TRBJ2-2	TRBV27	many	TGTGCCAGCAGTTACCGAAGTGGCACCGGGGAGCTGTTTTTT	CASSYRSGTGELFF
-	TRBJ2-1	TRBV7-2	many	TGTGCCAGCAGCTTAACCACAGGAAACAATGAGCAGTTCTTC	CASSLTTGNNEQFF
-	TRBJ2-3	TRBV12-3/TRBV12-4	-	TGTGCCAGCAGTCCGAGGGAGGCCACAGATACGCAGTATTTT	CASSPREATDTQYF
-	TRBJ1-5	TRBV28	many	TGTGCCAGCAGTTTACTACGTCAGCCCCAGCATTTT	CASSLLRQPQHF
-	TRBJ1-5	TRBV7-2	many	TGTGCCAGCAGCGCCCACCCCGTTTCGGGGGCTGAAAGTCAGCCCCAGCATTTT	CASSAHPVSGAESQPQHF
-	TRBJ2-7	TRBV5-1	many	TGCGCCAGCAGCTTGGCCGGGACAAACTCCTACGAGCAGTACTTC	CASSLAGTNSYEQYF
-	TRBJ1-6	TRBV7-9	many	TGTGCCAGCAGCTCTTTCTTGGGCTCCTATAATTCACCCCTCCACTTT	CASSSFLGSYNSPLHF
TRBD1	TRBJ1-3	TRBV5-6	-	TGTGCCAGCAGTCACAGGGGGGATTTCTCTGGAAACACCATATATTTT	CASSHRGDFSGNTIYF
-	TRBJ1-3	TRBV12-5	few	TGTGCTAGTGGTTCCATCGGGGGGCGCGGAAACACCATATATTTT	CASGSIGGRGNTIYF
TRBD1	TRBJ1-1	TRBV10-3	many	TGTGCCACCAAGGACAGGGAGAGGGCTGAAGCTTTCTTT	CATKDRERAEAFF
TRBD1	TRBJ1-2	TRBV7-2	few	TGTGCCAGCAGCTTCAAAGGGACAGGAGCACACACCTTC	CASSFKGTGAHTF
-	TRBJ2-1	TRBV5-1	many	TGCGCCAGCAGCTCCTTGGGATCGTCAGACTACGAGCAGTTCTTC	CASSSLGSSDYEQFF
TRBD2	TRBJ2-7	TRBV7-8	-	TGTGCCAGCACCGGGGGAGGGATCGAGCAGTACTTC	CASTGGGIEQYF
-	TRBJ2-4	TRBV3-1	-	TGTGCCAGCAGTCTCCTCGGGGGCGCCAAAAACATTCAGTACTTC	CASSLLGGAKNIQYF